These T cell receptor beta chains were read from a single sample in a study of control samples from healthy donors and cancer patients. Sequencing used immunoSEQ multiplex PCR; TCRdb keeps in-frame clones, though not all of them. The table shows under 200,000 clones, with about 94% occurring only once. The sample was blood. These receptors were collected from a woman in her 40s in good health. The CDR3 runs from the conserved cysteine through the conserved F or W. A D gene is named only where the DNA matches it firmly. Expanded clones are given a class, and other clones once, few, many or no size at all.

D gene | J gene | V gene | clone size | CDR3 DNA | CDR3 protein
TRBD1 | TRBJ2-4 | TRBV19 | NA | TGTGCCAGTAGTATTGGGCAACAGGGGGCTAACATTCAGTACTTC | CASSIGQQGANIQYF
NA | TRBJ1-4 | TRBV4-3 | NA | TGCGCCAGCAGCCCCAGCCCTGGGGCTAATGAAAAACTGTTTTTT | CASSPSPGANEKLFF
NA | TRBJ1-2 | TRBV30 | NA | TGTGCCTGGAGTGTAGGTCGGGGAGGGAATGGCTACACCTTC | CAWSVGRGGNGYTF
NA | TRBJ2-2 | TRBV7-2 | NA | TGTGCCAGCAGCTTAAACAGAAACACCGGGGAGCTGTTTTTT | CASSLNRNTGELFF
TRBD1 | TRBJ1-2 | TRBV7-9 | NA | TGTGCCAGCGGTCTTGACAGGGCCACTATACGCTACACCTTC | CASGLDRATIRYTF
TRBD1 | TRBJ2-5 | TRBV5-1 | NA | TGCGCCAGCAGCCAAACGACAGGGGTCCAAGAGACCCAGTACTTC | CASSQTTGVQETQYF
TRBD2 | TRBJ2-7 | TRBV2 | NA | TGTGCCAGCAGCTCATTGGGGGGGGGTGTAACCTACGAGCAGTACTTC | CASSSLGGGVTYEQYF
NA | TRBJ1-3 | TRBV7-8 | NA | TGTGCCAGCAGCCCCTGGAGGGTTCCTTCTGGAAACACCATATATTTT | CASSPWRVPSGNTIYF
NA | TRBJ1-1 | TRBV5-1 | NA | TGCGCCAGCAGCTTGGCGGGGACACCTGAAGCTTTCTTT | CASSLAGTPEAFF
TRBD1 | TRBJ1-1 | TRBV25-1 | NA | TGTGCCAGCAGTGATCCGGGACAGGGGAACACTGAAGCTTTCTTT | CASSDPGQGNTEAFF
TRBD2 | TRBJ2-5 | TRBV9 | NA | TGTGCCAGCAGCGCGCCGTCGGGGGGAGAGACCCAGTACTTC | CASSAPSGGETQYF
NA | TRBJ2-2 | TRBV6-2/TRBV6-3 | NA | TGTGCCAGCAGTCCGCGGCTGGAGCTGTTTTTT | CASSPRLELFF
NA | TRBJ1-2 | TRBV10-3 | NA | TGTGCCATCAGTGAGGGGCCTGGCTACACCTTC | CAISEGPGYTF
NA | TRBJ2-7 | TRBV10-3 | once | TGTGCCACCCAGGGATCAGGGTACGAGCAGTACTTC | CATQGSGYEQYF
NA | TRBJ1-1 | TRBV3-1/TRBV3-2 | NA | TGTGCCAGCAGCCAAGATAGGCCGGCAAAGAACACTGAAGCTTTCTTT | CASSQDRPAKNTEAFF
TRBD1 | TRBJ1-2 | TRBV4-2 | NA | TGTGCCAGCAGCCGCAACGGTCGAACCGGGACAGACTATGGCTACACCTTC | CASSRNGRTGTDYGYTF
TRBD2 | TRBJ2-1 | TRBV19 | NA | TGTGCCAGTAGTATCCAAAGCGGGAGCTCCTACAATGAGCAGTTCTTC | CASSIQSGSSYNEQFF
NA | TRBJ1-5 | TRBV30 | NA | TGTGCCTGGAGTGTGCGGTTACATCAGCCCCAGCATTTT | CAWSVRLHQPQHF
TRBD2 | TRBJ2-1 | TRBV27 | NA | TGTGCCAGCAGTTCTAATTTAGCGGGGCCTTCCTACAATGAGCAGTTCTTC | CASSSNLAGPSYNEQFF
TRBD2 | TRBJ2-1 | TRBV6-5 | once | TGTGTCGGGGGGGGGTCGGGCTACAATGAGCAGTTCTTC | CVGGGSGYNEQFF
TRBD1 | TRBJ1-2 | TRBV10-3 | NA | TGTGCCATCAGTAGGACAGGGGGGGCCTATGGCTACACCTTC | CAISRTGGAYGYTF
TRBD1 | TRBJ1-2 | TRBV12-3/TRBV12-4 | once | TGTGCCAGCACCCCAGGGGGTGGCTACACCTTC | CASTPGGGYTF
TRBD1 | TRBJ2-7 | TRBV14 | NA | TGTGCCAGCAGCCCCTACGGGAAGGGGGCACTCTCCTACGAGCAGTACTTC | CASSPYGKGALSYEQYF
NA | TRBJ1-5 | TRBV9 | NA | TGTGCCAGCAGCGTAGGGGTTAATCAGCCCCAGCATTTT | CASSVGVNQPQHF
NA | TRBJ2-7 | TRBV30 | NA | TGTGCCTGGAGTGAGAGGACAATAGTCCACGAGCAGTACTTC | CAWSERTIVHEQYF
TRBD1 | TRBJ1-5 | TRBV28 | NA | TGTGCCAGCAGTTCGCCCCTTGACAGGGGGAACCTCTATAGCAATCAGCCCCAGCATTTT | CASSSPLDRGNLYSNQPQHF
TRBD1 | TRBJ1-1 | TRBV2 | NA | TGTGCCAGCAGCCTGGGACAGAACATGAACACTGAAGCTTTCTTT | CASSLGQNMNTEAFF
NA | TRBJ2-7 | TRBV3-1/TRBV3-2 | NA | TGTGCCAGCAGCCAACTTGGGCAGGAGATAGCAAGGCAGTACTTC | CASSQLGQEIARQYF
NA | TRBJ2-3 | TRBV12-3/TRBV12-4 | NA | TGTGCCAGCAGTACGCAGGGTTATACGCAGTATTTT | CASSTQGYTQYF
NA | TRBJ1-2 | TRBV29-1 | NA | TGCAGCGTTGACGGGGACCACTATGGCTACACCTTC | CSVDGDHYGYTF
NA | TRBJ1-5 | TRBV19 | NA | TGTGCCACACACGGTCCCTTTAGCAATCAGCCCCAGCATTTT | CATHGPFSNQPQHF
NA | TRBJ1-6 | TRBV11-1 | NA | TGTGCCAGCAGCTTACAGGGGATCTCACCCCTCCACTTT | CASSLQGISPLHF
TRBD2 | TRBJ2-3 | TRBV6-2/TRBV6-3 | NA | TGTGCCAGCAGTGGGGGACTACCCACAGATACGCAGTATTTT | CASSGGLPTDTQYF
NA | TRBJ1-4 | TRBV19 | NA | TGTGCCAGCAGTAGGGCAGCTCTTAATGAAAAACTGTTTTTT | CASSRAALNEKLFF
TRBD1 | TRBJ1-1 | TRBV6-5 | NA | TGTGCCAGCAATGGAAGGGGGCCGAACACTGAAGCTTTCTTT | CASNGRGPNTEAFF
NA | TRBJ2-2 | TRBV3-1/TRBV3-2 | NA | TGTGCCAGCAGCCAAGGTAGCGGCGTCCGGACCGGGGAGCTGTTTTTT | CASSQGSGVRTGELFF
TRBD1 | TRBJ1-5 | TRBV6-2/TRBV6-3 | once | TGTGCCAGCAGTTACCCGGGACAGGGGAATCAGCCCCAGCATTTT | CASSYPGQGNQPQHF
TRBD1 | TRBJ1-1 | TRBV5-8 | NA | TGTGCCAGCAGCAGAACCGGGACAGGGATTGGCTTTTCTTTCTTT | CASSRTGTGIGFSFF
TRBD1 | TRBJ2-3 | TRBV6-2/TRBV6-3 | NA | TGTGCCAGCAGTAGGGGGAGCGGGTACAGGGGGCGAAGGACAGATACGCAGTATTTT | CASSRGSGYRGRRTDTQYF
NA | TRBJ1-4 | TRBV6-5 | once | TGTGCCAGCACGGGTTATGAAAAACTGTTTTTT | CASTGYEKLFF
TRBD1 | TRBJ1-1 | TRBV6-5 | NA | TGTGCCAGCAGTTACTCGATAAAAGGGGACAGGGTGTTCGCTTTCTTT | CASSYSIKGDRVFAFF
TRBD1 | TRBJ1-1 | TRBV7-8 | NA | TGTGCCAGCAGCCCAAGGACAGGAGTGAACACTGAAGCTTTCTTT | CASSPRTGVNTEAFF
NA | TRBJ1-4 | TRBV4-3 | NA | TGCGCCAGCAGCCAAGATCAGGGGGAAAAACTGTTTTTT | CASSQDQGEKLFF
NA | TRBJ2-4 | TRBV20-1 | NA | TGCAGTGCTAGTCCGGGGTCGGGCATTCAGTACTTC | CSASPGSGIQYF
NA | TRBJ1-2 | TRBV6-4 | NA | TGTGCCAGCAGAGCACCGGGACGGGGATATGGCTACACCTTC | CASRAPGRGYGYTF
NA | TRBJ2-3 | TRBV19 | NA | TGTGCCAGTAGTATGGCAGGGAACACAGATACGCAGTATTTT | CASSMAGNTDTQYF